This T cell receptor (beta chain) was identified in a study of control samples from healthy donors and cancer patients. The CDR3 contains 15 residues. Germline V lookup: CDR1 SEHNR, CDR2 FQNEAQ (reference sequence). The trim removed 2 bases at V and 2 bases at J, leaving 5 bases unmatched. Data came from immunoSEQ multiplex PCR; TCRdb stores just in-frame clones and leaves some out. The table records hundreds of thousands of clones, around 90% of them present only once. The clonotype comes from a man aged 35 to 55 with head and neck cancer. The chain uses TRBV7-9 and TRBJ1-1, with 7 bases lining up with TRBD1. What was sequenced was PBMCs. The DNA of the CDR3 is TGTGCCAGCAGCTTACCGGGACAGAGAAACACTGAAGCTTTCTTT. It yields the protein CASSLPGQRNTEAFF.